This T cell receptor (beta chain) was sequenced for a study of cytomegalovirus exposure and HLA in healthy donors. General study findings and limits: An observed cluster of highly shared sequence variants was recorded as a likely sequencing artifact. A prior analysis recorded that most TCR beta V segments were productive about 90% or about 30% of the time.

Regarding this clone: Antigen specificity is unknown.

13 Jbeta primers and 60 Vbeta primers were used for the PCR. Authors' processing steps: Approximately 11 million shared chains were among the approximately 80 million unique TCR beta chains that a later analysis counted. The repertoire was sequenced with immunoSEQ multiplex PCR; TCRdb's copy has only in-frame clones and lacks some. V, J and clone size are taken as reported in that table, and D and trimming were inferred from the DNA itself. Of tens of thousands of clones listed, nearly 55% are singletons. The CDR3 is 15 amino acids. From germline, CDR1 is SGHNT and CDR2 YYREEE (reference sequence). V dropped 0 bases and J dropped 5 bases, with 15 bases sitting between them.

This TCR was recovered from a woman between 40 and 55 years old in good health and CMV-seropositive. Sequencing used PBMCs. The chain combines TRBV5-4 with TRBJ2-7; weak D call: TRBD2 (6 bases). CDR3 region: CASSLVASGEDEQYF. As DNA, the CDR3 is TGTGCCAGCAGCTTGGTGGCCTCCGGGGAGGACGAGCAGTACTTC.